The 12 T cell receptor beta chains below were found in one sample sequenced in a study of blood T cell repertoires in COVID-19. This table comes from immunoSEQ multiplex PCR, and its TCRdb copy is limited to in-frame clones, with some not included. Of 120,000 to 150,000 clones listed, approximately 89% are singletons. Sequenced sample: peripheral blood. Source of these receptors: a human donor in a cohort sampled during active COVID-19.

This clone was observed a single time. The V call is TRBV6-5, the J call TRBJ1-1; TRBD1 is a possible D gene (5 bases). The CDR3 spans 10 residues. Germline CDR1 is MNHEY and CDR2 is SVGAGI. The V gene lost 7 bases and the J gene lost 8 bases, with 8 bases spanning the gap. DNA of the CDR3: TGTGCCAGCACCTGGACAGAAGCTTTCTTT. Translation: CASTWTEAFF.

This chain uses TRBV6-2 or TRBV6-3 with TRBJ2-3, with D unresolved. Germline CDR1 is MNHEY and CDR2 is SVGEGT. The length of the CDR3 is 11 residues. The V and J ends lost 4 bases and 3 bases respectively, with 2 bases between them. The CDR3 DNA is TGTGCCAGCAGTTTAACAGATACGCAGTATTTT. Amino acid sequence: CASSLTDTQYF.

The chain combines TRBV3-1 (or the pseudogene TRBV3-2) with TRBJ1-1; a weak D match, TRBD1 (6 bases). The CDR3 contains 16 residues. Germline CDR1 reads LGHDT; CDR2 reads YNNKEL (reference sequence). Trimming left V 5 bases short and J 0 bases short, with 16 bases between. The CDR3 loop is CASSYRTALMNTEAFF. As DNA, the CDR3 is TGTGCCAGCAGCTATCGGACAGCCTTAATGAACACTGAAGCTTTCTTT.

V gene TRBV3-1 (or the pseudogene TRBV3-2) combines with J gene TRBJ1-2, with D possibly matching TRBD1 (5 bases). V gave up 3 bases and J gave up 4 bases, with 9 bases separating them. In germline, CDR1 is LGHDT, CDR2 YNNKEL (reference sequence). CDR3 length equals 13 residues. The CDR3 loop reads CASSQTVSYGYTF. Written as DNA, the CDR3 is TGTGCCAGCAGCCAGACAGTCAGCTATGGCTACACCTTC.

The chain couples TRBV12-3 or TRBV12-4 to TRBJ1-5, with a weak D call TRBD1 (6 bases). The CDR3 has 13 amino acids. V was pared by 6 bases and J by 4 bases, with 10 bases between. CDR3 residues: CASRGTQNQPQHF. As DNA, the CDR3 is TGTGCCAGCAGAGGGACACAGAATCAGCCCCAGCATTTT.

The chain carries TRBV18 and TRBJ1-1; 7 bases are shared with TRBD1. The germline gives CDR1 KGHSH, CDR2 LQKENI. The CDR3 runs to 13 residues. With V trimmed by 2 bases and J by 6 bases, 3 bases remained unmatched. The CDR3 is CASSPDRVAEAFF. For the CDR3, the DNA is TGTGCCAGCTCACCAGACAGGGTGGCTGAAGCTTTCTTT.

The V call is TRBV13, the J call TRBJ2-7; 12 nucleotides match TRBD2. The CDR3 runs to 17 residues. Unmatched junction bases numbered 9, after V lost 4 bases and J lost 2 bases. Germline V gives CDR1 PRHDT, CDR2 FYEKMQ (reference sequence). For the CDR3, the DNA is TGTGCCAGCAGCTCCCTGAAACTAGCGGGGGGCGCCTACGAGCAGTACTTC. It is translated as CASSSLKLAGGAYEQYF.

This clone occurred a few times. This sequence joins TRBV2 and TRBJ1-3, with D possibly TRBD1 on 5 matching bases. CDR1 and CDR2 from the germline V gene are SNHLY and FYNNEI. V lost 4 bases and J 0 bases, leaving 16 bases between the germline ends. This CDR3 comprises 17 residues. As DNA, the CDR3 is TGTGCCAGCAGTGTGGTAAACCGACAGTACTCTGGAAACACCATATATTTT. Its protein is CASSVVNRQYSGNTIYF.

The genes are TRBV3-1 (or the pseudogene TRBV3-2) and TRBJ2-7; 9 nucleotides align to TRBD1. The CDR3 spans 14 residues. Trimming at V came to 4 bases and at J to 4 bases, leaving 5 bases not matched to a gene. Germline V lookup: CDR1 LGHDT, CDR2 YNNKEL (reference sequence). CDR3 coding DNA: TGTGCCAGCAGCCTGGGACAGGGCTGGTACGAGCAGTACTTC. Encoded protein: CASSLGQGWYEQYF.

The rearrangement links TRBV4-3 to TRBJ2-7; tentatively, D is TRBD1 (6 bases). With 0 bases removed from V and 4 bases from J, the gap between germline ends came to 10 bases. This CDR3 spans 14 amino acids. CDR1 is LGHNA, CDR2 YSLEER, per germline. CDR3 residues: CASSQDAQGYEQYF. CDR3 nucleotides: TGCGCCAGCAGCCAAGATGCACAGGGTTACGAGCAGTACTTC.

The chain couples TRBV19 to TRBJ1-2; D perhaps matches TRBD1 (5 bases). The germline V gene has CDR1 LNHDA and CDR2 SQIVND (reference sequence). The CDR3 is 14 residues long. V lost 1 base to trimming and J lost 0 bases, with 6 bases between them. The CDR3 here is CASSIGTTNYGYTF. In DNA form, the CDR3 reads TGTGCCAGTAGTATAGGGACAACTAACTATGGCTACACCTTC.

V usage is TRBV19 and J usage is TRBJ1-5; 7 bases align to TRBD1. Germline-derived CDR1 and CDR2 are LNHDA and SQIVND (reference sequence). V dropped 5 bases and J dropped 0; count of bases not matched to a gene: 16. This CDR3 has 19 residues. The CDR3 spells CASSRRDSQMYGSNQPQHF. DNA for the CDR3: TGTGCCAGTAGTCGCCGGGACAGCCAAATGTACGGTAGCAATCAGCCCCAGCATTTT.